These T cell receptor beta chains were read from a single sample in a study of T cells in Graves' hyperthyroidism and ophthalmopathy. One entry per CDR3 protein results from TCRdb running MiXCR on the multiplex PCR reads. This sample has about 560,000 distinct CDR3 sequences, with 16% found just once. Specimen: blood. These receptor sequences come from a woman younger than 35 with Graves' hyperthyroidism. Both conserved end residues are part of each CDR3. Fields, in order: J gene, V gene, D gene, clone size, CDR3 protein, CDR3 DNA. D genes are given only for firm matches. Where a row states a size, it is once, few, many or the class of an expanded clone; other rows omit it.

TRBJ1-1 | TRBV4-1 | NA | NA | CASSQPSRQPGGTEAFF | TGCGCCAGCAGCCAACCTTCCCGACAGCCTGGGGGGACTGAAGCTTTCTTT
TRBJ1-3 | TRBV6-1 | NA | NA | CASSPHRAGNTIYF | TGTGCCAGCAGCCCACATCGAGCTGGAAACACCATATATTTT
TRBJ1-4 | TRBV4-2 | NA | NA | CASSQELTNEKLFF | TGTGCCAGCAGCCAAGAACTAACTAATGAAAAACTGTTTTTT
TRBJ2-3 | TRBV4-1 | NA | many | CASSQDSGRIDTQYF | TGCGCCAGCAGCCAAGATTCGGGGAGGATAGATACGCAGTATTTT
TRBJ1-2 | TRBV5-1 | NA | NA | CASSLVNSYGYTF | TGCGCCAGCAGCTTGGTCAACTCCTATGGCTACACCTTC
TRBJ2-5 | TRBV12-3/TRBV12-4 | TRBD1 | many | CASGRGFGETQYF | TGTGCCAGCGGCAGGGGGTTCGGAGAGACCCAGTACTTC
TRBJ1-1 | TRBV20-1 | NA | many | CSASGGMNTEAFF | TGCAGTGCTAGTGGGGGAATGAACACTGAAGCTTTCTTT
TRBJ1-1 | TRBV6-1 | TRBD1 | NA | CASRKTTGEGTEAFF | TGTGCCAGCAGGAAAACGACAGGGGAGGGCACTGAAGCTTTCTTT
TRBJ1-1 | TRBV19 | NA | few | CASSIRPSDTEAFF | TGTGCCAGTAGTATAAGGCCGTCGGACACTGAAGCTTTCTTT
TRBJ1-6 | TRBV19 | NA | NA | CASSIAARAGANSPLHF | TGTGCCAGTAGTATTGCTGCTCGGGCAGGGGCGAATTCACCCCTCCACTTT
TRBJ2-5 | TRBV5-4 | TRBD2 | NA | CASSLGLAGIQETQYF | TGTGCCAGCAGCTTGGGACTAGCGGGGATCCAAGAGACCCAGTACTTC
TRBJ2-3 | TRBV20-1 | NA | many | CSAPDDSTDTQYF | TGCAGTGCTCCTGACGATAGCACAGATACGCAGTATTTT
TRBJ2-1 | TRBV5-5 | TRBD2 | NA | CASSVASGRANEQFF | TGTGCCAGCAGTGTCGCTAGCGGGAGAGCCAATGAGCAGTTCTTC
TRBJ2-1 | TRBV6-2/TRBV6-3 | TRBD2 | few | CASSYEAGGPYEQFF | TGTGCCAGCAGTTACGAGGCGGGGGGGCCGTATGAGCAGTTCTTC
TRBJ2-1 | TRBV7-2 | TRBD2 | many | CASSLGGLAGSYNEQFF | TGTGCCAGCAGCTTAGGGGGACTAGCGGGGTCTTACAATGAGCAGTTCTTC
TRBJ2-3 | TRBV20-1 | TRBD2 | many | CSARDSGLGTDTQYF | TGCAGTGCTAGAGATAGCGGGTTGGGCACAGATACGCAGTATTTT
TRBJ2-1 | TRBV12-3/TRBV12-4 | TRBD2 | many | CASSLGSGTTNEQFF | TGTGCCAGCAGTTTGGGCAGCGGGACGACCAATGAGCAGTTCTTC
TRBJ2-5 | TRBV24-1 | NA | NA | CATSVGGQETQYF | TGTGCCACCAGTGTTGGCGGACAAGAGACCCAGTACTTC
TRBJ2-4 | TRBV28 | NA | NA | CASNVGGAAKDIQYF | TGTGCCAGCAATGTGGGGGGAGCGGCCAAAGACATTCAGTACTTC
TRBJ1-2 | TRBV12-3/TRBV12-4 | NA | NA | CASVSGLYIANYGYTF | TGTGCCAGCGTCTCGGGACTGTATATAGCTAACTATGGCTACACCTTC
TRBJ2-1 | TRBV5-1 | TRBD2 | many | CASSSGLAGAYNEQFF | TGCGCCAGCAGCTCCGGACTAGCGGGAGCCTACAATGAGCAGTTCTTC
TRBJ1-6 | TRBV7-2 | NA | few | CASSPPRQGGSPLHF | TGTGCCAGCAGTCCTCCGAGGCAGGGAGGTTCACCCCTCCACTTT
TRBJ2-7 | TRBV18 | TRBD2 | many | CASSPGREWSYEQYF | TGTGCCAGCTCACCAGGGCGGGAGTGGTCCTACGAGCAGTACTTC
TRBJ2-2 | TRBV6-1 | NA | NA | CASRGEKRTGELFF | TGTGCCAGCAGAGGGGAGAAGAGAACCGGGGAGCTGTTTTTT
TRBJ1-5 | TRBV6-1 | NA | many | CASSHGGNSNQPQHF | TGTGCCAGCAGTCACGGCGGTAATAGCAATCAGCCCCAGCATTTT
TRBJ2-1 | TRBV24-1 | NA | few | CATVVLPYNEQFF | TGTGCCACCGTCGTGTTACCCTACAATGAGCAGTTCTTC
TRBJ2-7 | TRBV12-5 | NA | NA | CASGLVVAPTYEQYF | TGTGCTAGTGGTTTGGTGGTAGCTCCCACCTACGAGCAGTACTTC
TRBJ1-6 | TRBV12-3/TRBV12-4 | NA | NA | CASGGSTRSSYNSPLHF | TGTGCCAGCGGCGGGTCTACTAGGAGCTCCTATAATTCGCCCCTCCACTTT
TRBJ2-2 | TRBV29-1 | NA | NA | CSVAGLMNTGELFF | TGCAGCGTCGCTGGACTTATGAACACCGGGGAGCTGTTTTTT
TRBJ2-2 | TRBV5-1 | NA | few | CASSLVPMNTGELFF | TGCGCCAGCAGCTTGGTGCCTATGAACACCGGGGAGCTGTTTTTT
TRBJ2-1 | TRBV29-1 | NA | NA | CSTQESYNEQFF | TGCAGCACGCAGGAGTCTTACAATGAGCAGTTCTTC
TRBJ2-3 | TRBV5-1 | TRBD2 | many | CASSSGRATDTQYF | TGCGCCAGCAGCTCCGGGAGGGCAACAGATACGCAGTATTTT
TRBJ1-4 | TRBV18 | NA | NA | CASSPSTGATNEKLFF | TGTGCCAGCTCACCATCGACAGGTGCAACTAATGAAAAACTGTTTTTT
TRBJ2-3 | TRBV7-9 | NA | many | CASSPAGSYTDTQYF | TGTGCCAGCAGCCCCGCCGGATCCTACACAGATACGCAGTATTTT
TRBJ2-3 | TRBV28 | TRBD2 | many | CASSSTTSGIPYHTQYF | TGTGCCAGCAGTTCCACGACTAGCGGGATTCCTTACCATACGCAGTATTTT
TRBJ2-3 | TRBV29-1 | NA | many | CSVELFERTQYF | TGCAGCGTTGAGCTTTTTGAGCGGACGCAGTATTTT
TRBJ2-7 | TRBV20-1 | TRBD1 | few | CSASLTGVYEQYF | TGCAGTGCTAGTTTGACAGGGGTCTACGAGCAGTACTTC
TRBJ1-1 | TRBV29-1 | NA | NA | CSVVSGKDTEAFF | TGCAGCGTTGTTTCGGGTAAGGATACTGAAGCTTTCTTT
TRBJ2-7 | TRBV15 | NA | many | CATSRGRDSYEQYF | TGTGCCACCAGCAGAGGCCGGGACTCCTACGAGCAGTACTTC
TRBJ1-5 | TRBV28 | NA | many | CASTKRRGGSNQPQHF | TGTGCCAGCACCAAAAGGCGGGGGGGAAGCAATCAGCCCCAGCATTTT
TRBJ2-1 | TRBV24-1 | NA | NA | CATRKGVDEQFF | TGTGCCACCAGAAAAGGTGTAGATGAGCAGTTCTTC
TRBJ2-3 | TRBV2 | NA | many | CASSAIMDWGRHTQYF | TGTGCCAGCAGTGCGATTATGGACTGGGGGCGCCATACGCAGTATTTT
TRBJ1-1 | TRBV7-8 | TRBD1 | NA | CASSLGGRGRGWTEAFF | TGTGCCAGCAGCTTAGGTGGCAGGGGGCGAGGGTGGACTGAAGCTTTCTTT
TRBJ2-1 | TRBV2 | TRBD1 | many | CASRGQANYNEQFF | TGTGCCAGCAGGGGACAGGCCAACTACAATGAGCAGTTCTTC